These T cell receptor beta chains were read from a single sample in a study of T-cell memory formation after mild COVID-19. Using its own MiXCR run on the 5' RACE reads, TCRdb lists one record per CDR3 protein. The table has 470,000 or so distinct CDR3 sequences, 20% seen once; the top ten hold 7.5% to 10%. Sequencing was performed on PBMCs or a T cell subset sorted from them (not recorded which). These receptors all come from an adult woman who had mild COVID-19 (a few samples of this study predate the infection). Cell type and time point are not known. The CDR3 runs from the conserved cysteine through the conserved F or W. D genes are given only for firm matches. The listing skips clone size in some rows; elsewhere it reads once, few, many or a size class.

d_gene: TRBD1; j_gene: TRBJ1-1; abundance: few; v_gene: TRBV5-1; CDR3nt: TGCGCCAGCAGCGCCGGGACAGGGCTTTATGAAGCTTTCTTT; CDR3aa: CASSAGTGLYEAFF
d_gene: NA; j_gene: TRBJ2-3; abundance: NA; v_gene: TRBV19; CDR3nt: TGTGCCAGTAGTATGTCCCCGGACCGCACAGATACGCAGTATTTT; CDR3aa: CASSMSPDRTDTQYF
d_gene: NA; j_gene: TRBJ2-7; abundance: NA; v_gene: TRBV5-1; CDR3nt: TGCGCCAGCAGCCTCCTGGACACCTTCTACGAGCAGTACTTC; CDR3aa: CASSLLDTFYEQYF
d_gene: NA; j_gene: TRBJ2-7; abundance: NA; v_gene: TRBV19; CDR3nt: TGTGCCAGTAGTACCCCGGGTGAAGGGCAGTACTTC; CDR3aa: CASSTPGEGQYF
d_gene: NA; j_gene: TRBJ2-7; abundance: NA; v_gene: TRBV18; CDR3nt: TGTGCCAGCTCACCGGCAGGGGCGACCTACGAGCAGTACTTC; CDR3aa: CASSPAGATYEQYF
d_gene: NA; j_gene: TRBJ2-6; abundance: once; v_gene: TRBV4-2; CDR3nt: TGTGCCAGCAGCCAGGAGGTCTCAGGGGCCAACGTCCTGACTTTC; CDR3aa: CASSQEVSGANVLTF
d_gene: NA; j_gene: TRBJ1-2; abundance: few; v_gene: TRBV5-1; CDR3nt: TGCGCCAGCAGCTCACCACAGGGTAACTCTAACTATGGCTACACCTTC; CDR3aa: CASSSPQGNSNYGYTF
d_gene: TRBD1; j_gene: TRBJ2-5; abundance: NA; v_gene: TRBV24-1; CDR3nt: TGTGCCACCAGTGAGCTAGGGACAGGGAACCAAGAGACCCAGTACTTC; CDR3aa: CATSELGTGNQETQYF
d_gene: NA; j_gene: TRBJ1-5; abundance: NA; v_gene: TRBV4-1; CDR3nt: TGCGCCAGCAGCCAAGTGGGGTCGAATCAGCCCCAGCATTTT; CDR3aa: CASSQVGSNQPQHF
d_gene: NA; j_gene: TRBJ1-2; abundance: many; v_gene: TRBV4-1; CDR3nt: TGCGCCAGCAGCCAAGAAGGACAGATCTATGGCTACACCTTC; CDR3aa: CASSQEGQIYGYTF
d_gene: TRBD2; j_gene: TRBJ2-2; abundance: few; v_gene: TRBV7-6; CDR3nt: TGTGCCAGCAGCACCTATCTAGCGGGAGTACGGGGTGGCACCGGGGAGCTGTTTTTT; CDR3aa: CASSTYLAGVRGGTGELFF
d_gene: TRBD1; j_gene: TRBJ2-3; abundance: NA; v_gene: TRBV6-5; CDR3nt: TGTGCCAGTGCGACAGGGGGAGCTAGCACAGATACGCAGTATTTT; CDR3aa: CASATGGASTDTQYF
d_gene: TRBD1; j_gene: TRBJ1-4; abundance: NA; v_gene: TRBV27; CDR3nt: TGTGCCACCGGACAGGCAACTAATGAAAAACTGTTTTTT; CDR3aa: CATGQATNEKLFF
d_gene: TRBD2; j_gene: TRBJ2-3; abundance: few; v_gene: TRBV4-2; CDR3nt: TGTGCCAGCAGCCTGGGGGGACTAGCGGGGACCACAGATACGCAGTATTTT; CDR3aa: CASSLGGLAGTTDTQYF
d_gene: NA; j_gene: TRBJ1-1; abundance: NA; v_gene: TRBV29-1; CDR3nt: TGCAGCTCCAGGGCGGGCACTGAAGCTTTCTTT; CDR3aa: CSSRAGTEAFF
d_gene: TRBD2; j_gene: TRBJ2-1; abundance: many; v_gene: TRBV7-2; CDR3nt: TGTGCCAGCAGCTTAGAGGGCGGGAGGGCCTCCTACAATGAGCAGTTCTTC; CDR3aa: CASSLEGGRASYNEQFF
d_gene: TRBD1; j_gene: TRBJ2-5; abundance: NA; v_gene: TRBV29-1; CDR3nt: TGCAGCGCTCAGACAGGGAGTTTGGAGACCCAGTACTTC; CDR3aa: CSAQTGSLETQYF
d_gene: TRBD2; j_gene: TRBJ2-7; abundance: many; v_gene: TRBV4-3; CDR3nt: TGCGCCAGCAGCCCCTCCGGGGGGTCGCCTGGCGAGCAGTACTTC; CDR3aa: CASSPSGGSPGEQYF
d_gene: NA; j_gene: TRBJ2-7; abundance: few; v_gene: TRBV7-6; CDR3nt: TGTGCCAGCAGCTTAGCGGGGAGGGACAGGAGATACGAGCAGTACTTC; CDR3aa: CASSLAGRDRRYEQYF
d_gene: TRBD2; j_gene: TRBJ2-7; abundance: few; v_gene: TRBV12-3/TRBV12-4; CDR3nt: TGTGCCAGCAGATCTAGCGGGAGCTACGAGCAGTACTTC; CDR3aa: CASRSSGSYEQYF
d_gene: NA; j_gene: TRBJ2-7; abundance: NA; v_gene: TRBV5-1; CDR3nt: TGCGCCAGCAGCCCCTCAACGGGACGGAGCTCCTACGAGCAGTACTTC; CDR3aa: CASSPSTGRSSYEQYF
d_gene: NA; j_gene: TRBJ1-1; abundance: NA; v_gene: TRBV27; CDR3nt: TGTGCCAGCAGTTATGACAGGATCACTGAAGCTTTCTTT; CDR3aa: CASSYDRITEAFF
d_gene: TRBD2; j_gene: TRBJ2-1; abundance: few; v_gene: TRBV7-9; CDR3nt: TGTGCCAGCAGCCACGGGACTAGCGCCTACAATGAGCAGTTCTTC; CDR3aa: CASSHGTSAYNEQFF
d_gene: NA; j_gene: TRBJ2-4; abundance: few; v_gene: TRBV12-3/TRBV12-4; CDR3nt: TGTGCCAGCACGTGGGGGGCTGGCATTCAGTACTTC; CDR3aa: CASTWGAGIQYF
d_gene: NA; j_gene: TRBJ2-7; abundance: few; v_gene: TRBV18; CDR3nt: TGTGCCAGCTCACCACTTACGGACAGCTCCTACGAGCAGTACTTC; CDR3aa: CASSPLTDSSYEQYF
d_gene: NA; j_gene: TRBJ2-7; abundance: few; v_gene: TRBV6-2/TRBV6-3; CDR3nt: TGTGCCAGCAGTTACCCCGGGCGGGTCGGCCACGAGCAGTACTTC; CDR3aa: CASSYPGRVGHEQYF
d_gene: TRBD1; j_gene: TRBJ2-7; abundance: few; v_gene: TRBV7-2; CDR3nt: TGTGCCAGCAGCTTAGCCCCAGACAGGGTATCAATGCAGTACTTC; CDR3aa: CASSLAPDRVSMQYF
d_gene: TRBD2; j_gene: TRBJ2-1; abundance: NA; v_gene: TRBV12-3/TRBV12-4; CDR3nt: TGTGCCAGCAGTTTAAGGACTAGCGGGCGTATTGAGCAGTTCTTC; CDR3aa: CASSLRTSGRIEQFF
d_gene: TRBD1; j_gene: TRBJ1-2; abundance: NA; v_gene: TRBV25-1; CDR3nt: TGTGCCAGCAGGGGACAGTTCGATGGCTACACCTTC; CDR3aa: CASRGQFDGYTF
d_gene: NA; j_gene: TRBJ1-2; abundance: few; v_gene: TRBV7-9; CDR3nt: TGTGCCAGCAGCTTGAGGCCTAATAACTATGGCTACACCTTC; CDR3aa: CASSLRPNNYGYTF
d_gene: NA; j_gene: TRBJ2-3; abundance: few; v_gene: TRBV2; CDR3nt: TGTGCCAGCAGTGAAGCGAGGACCCCGCTAACCACGCAGTATTTT; CDR3aa: CASSEARTPLTTQYF
d_gene: NA; j_gene: TRBJ2-1; abundance: few; v_gene: TRBV29-1; CDR3nt: TGCAGCGTTGAAGAATCCCAAGACCAGTACAATGAGCAGTTCTTC; CDR3aa: CSVEESQDQYNEQFF
d_gene: TRBD1; j_gene: TRBJ1-1; abundance: few; v_gene: TRBV12-3/TRBV12-4; CDR3nt: TGTGCCAGCACTCCGACAGGGAGGACTGAAGCTTTCTTT; CDR3aa: CASTPTGRTEAFF
d_gene: NA; j_gene: TRBJ1-2; abundance: few; v_gene: TRBV6-5; CDR3nt: TGTGCCAGCAGTTACGATACCACACGGGGCTATGGCTACACCTTC; CDR3aa: CASSYDTTRGYGYTF
d_gene: NA; j_gene: TRBJ1-6; abundance: NA; v_gene: TRBV4-2; CDR3nt: TGTGCCAGCAGCCAAGATAGGTCACCCCTCCACTTT; CDR3aa: CASSQDRSPLHF
d_gene: NA; j_gene: TRBJ2-5; abundance: few; v_gene: TRBV2; CDR3nt: TGTGCCAGCAGTGACTGGGCGGGAAAAGAGACCCAGTACTTC; CDR3aa: CASSDWAGKETQYF
d_gene: NA; j_gene: TRBJ1-5; abundance: NA; v_gene: TRBV6-5; CDR3nt: TGTGCCAGCAGTTACTCGATGGGGAGCAATCAGCCCCAGCATTTT; CDR3aa: CASSYSMGSNQPQHF
d_gene: TRBD1; j_gene: TRBJ1-1; abundance: few; v_gene: TRBV11-3; CDR3nt: TGTGCCAGCAGTACTAACAGGGGGCGAGGTTTTGTGGCTTTCTTT; CDR3aa: CASSTNRGRGFVAFF
d_gene: TRBD1; j_gene: TRBJ2-7; abundance: NA; v_gene: TRBV28; CDR3nt: TGTGCCAGCAGCCCCTATACTTGGACAGGGTCTTCCTACGAGCAGTACTTC; CDR3aa: CASSPYTWTGSSYEQYF
d_gene: TRBD2; j_gene: TRBJ2-3; abundance: NA; v_gene: TRBV7-9; CDR3nt: TGTGCCAGCAGGACTCCGGGACTAGCGGGAGGCGGCACAGATACGCAGTATTTT; CDR3aa: CASRTPGLAGGGTDTQYF
d_gene: NA; j_gene: TRBJ1-1; abundance: few; v_gene: TRBV24-1; CDR3nt: TGTGCCACCAGGACAGAGGCGAACACTGAAGCTTTCTTT; CDR3aa: CATRTEANTEAFF
d_gene: NA; j_gene: TRBJ2-1; abundance: few; v_gene: TRBV19; CDR3nt: TGTGCCAGTAGTCCAGACTCCCGGGGAAGCAATGAGCAGTTCTTC; CDR3aa: CASSPDSRGSNEQFF
d_gene: NA; j_gene: TRBJ1-2; abundance: few; v_gene: TRBV7-9; CDR3nt: TGTGCCAGCAGCAGCTTAAGGTCGACTCAGGTTACCTTC; CDR3aa: CASSSLRSTQVTF